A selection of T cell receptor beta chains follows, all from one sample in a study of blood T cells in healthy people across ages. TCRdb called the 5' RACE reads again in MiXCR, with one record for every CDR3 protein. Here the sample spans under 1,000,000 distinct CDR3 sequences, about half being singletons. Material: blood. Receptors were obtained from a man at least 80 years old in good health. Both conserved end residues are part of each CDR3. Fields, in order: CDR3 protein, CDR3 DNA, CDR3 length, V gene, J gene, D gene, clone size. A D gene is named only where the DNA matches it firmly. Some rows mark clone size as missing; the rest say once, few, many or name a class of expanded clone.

CDR3 protein: CASLNLGTAADTQYF; CDR3 DNA: TGTGCCAGCTTAAATCTGGGGACGGCAGCAGATACGCAGTATTTT; CDR3 length: 15; V gene: TRBV27; J gene: TRBJ2-3; D gene: .; clone size: .
CDR3 protein: CASSVSRSGYEQYF; CDR3 DNA: TGTGCCAGCAGCGTGTCCCGAAGCGGTTACGAGCAGTACTTC; CDR3 length: 14; V gene: TRBV2; J gene: TRBJ2-7; D gene: .; clone size: .
CDR3 protein: CASSPAGGQASIGTQYF; CDR3 DNA: TGTGCCAGCAGCCCCGCGGGTGGGCAGGCATCCATTGGTACGCAGTATTTT; CDR3 length: 17; V gene: TRBV7-3; J gene: TRBJ2-3; D gene: .; clone size: .
CDR3 protein: CASSRSSSGEFYEQYF; CDR3 DNA: TGCGCCAGCAGCAGGTCGTCTAGCGGGGAATTCTACGAGCAGTACTTC; CDR3 length: 16; V gene: TRBV4-1; J gene: TRBJ2-7; D gene: TRBD2; clone size: few
CDR3 protein: CSTRDFMAIGNEQYF; CDR3 DNA: TGCAGTACTAGAGACTTTATGGCAATAGGGAATGAGCAGTACTTC; CDR3 length: 15; V gene: TRBV20-1; J gene: TRBJ2-7; D gene: .; clone size: .
CDR3 protein: CASSLQGRNYGYTF; CDR3 DNA: TGTGCCAGCAGTTTACAGGGGCGTAACTATGGCTACACCTTC; CDR3 length: 14; V gene: TRBV12-3/TRBV12-4; J gene: TRBJ1-2; D gene: .; clone size: .
CDR3 protein: CASSLSGGIYNEQFF; CDR3 DNA: TGTGCCAGCAGTTTATCGGGCGGAATCTACAATGAGCAGTTCTTC; CDR3 length: 15; V gene: TRBV12-3/TRBV12-4; J gene: TRBJ2-1; D gene: .; clone size: few
CDR3 protein: CSARRNDPYHIYEQYF; CDR3 DNA: TGCAGTGCTAGACGGAACGACCCCTACCACATCTACGAGCAGTACTTC; CDR3 length: 16; V gene: TRBV20-1; J gene: TRBJ2-7; D gene: .; clone size: .
CDR3 protein: CASSPDRVYNEQFF; CDR3 DNA: TGTGCCAGCAGCCCTGACAGAGTCTACAATGAGCAGTTCTTC; CDR3 length: 14; V gene: TRBV7-2; J gene: TRBJ2-1; D gene: .; clone size: many
CDR3 protein: CASSPRQGKHGYTF; CDR3 DNA: TGTGCCAGCAGCCCCCGACAGGGTAAACATGGCTACACCTTC; CDR3 length: 14; V gene: TRBV7-2; J gene: TRBJ1-2; D gene: TRBD1; clone size: .
CDR3 protein: CAIRRPSGYTF; CDR3 DNA: TGTGCCATCCGTCGGCCTAGTGGCTACACCTTC; CDR3 length: 11; V gene: TRBV19; J gene: TRBJ1-2; D gene: .; clone size: .
CDR3 protein: CASTSGTSTTGELFF; CDR3 DNA: TGTGCCAGCACCTCAGGGACGTCGACTACCGGGGAGCTGTTTTTT; CDR3 length: 15; V gene: TRBV7-9; J gene: TRBJ2-2; D gene: .; clone size: .
CDR3 protein: CASSLVGFSNTGELFF; CDR3 DNA: TGCGCCAGCAGCTTGGTGGGGTTTTCGAACACCGGGGAGCTGTTTTTT; CDR3 length: 16; V gene: TRBV5-1; J gene: TRBJ2-2; D gene: .; clone size: .
CDR3 protein: CSARDPRAGETQYF; CDR3 DNA: TGCAGTGCTAGAGATCCGAGGGCAGGCGAGACCCAGTACTTC; CDR3 length: 14; V gene: TRBV20-1; J gene: TRBJ2-5; D gene: .; clone size: many
CDR3 protein: CASSHGLPSSYEQYF; CDR3 DNA: TGTGCCAGCAGTCATGGACTACCGAGCTCCTACGAGCAGTACTTC; CDR3 length: 15; V gene: TRBV13; J gene: TRBJ2-7; D gene: .; clone size: .
CDR3 protein: CASSPQATGEDIQYF; CDR3 DNA: TGCGCCAGCAGCCCTCAGGCGACAGGGGAGGACATTCAGTACTTC; CDR3 length: 15; V gene: TRBV5-1; J gene: TRBJ2-4; D gene: TRBD1; clone size: .
CDR3 protein: CASSYAGTRYEQYF; CDR3 DNA: TGTGCCAGCAGTTACGCAGGGACTCGCTACGAGCAGTACTTC; CDR3 length: 14; V gene: TRBV6-2/TRBV6-3; J gene: TRBJ2-7; D gene: .; clone size: .
CDR3 protein: CASGTGGHEQFF; CDR3 DNA: TGTGCCAGCGGGACAGGGGGCCATGAGCAGTTCTTC; CDR3 length: 12; V gene: TRBV10-3; J gene: TRBJ2-1; D gene: TRBD1; clone size: once
CDR3 protein: CATSRDLKAGLQDNEQFF; CDR3 DNA: TGTGCCACCAGCAGAGATCTGAAGGCGGGACTCCAGGACAATGAGCAGTTCTTC; CDR3 length: 18; V gene: TRBV15; J gene: TRBJ2-1; D gene: .; clone size: .
CDR3 protein: CSAGLADIQYF; CDR3 DNA: TGCAGCGCGGGACTAGCGGACATTCAGTACTTC; CDR3 length: 11; V gene: TRBV29-1; J gene: TRBJ2-4; D gene: TRBD2; clone size: few
CDR3 protein: CSVDVGPTEAFF; CDR3 DNA: TGCAGCGTTGATGTCGGCCCCACTGAAGCTTTCTTT; CDR3 length: 12; V gene: TRBV29-1; J gene: TRBJ1-1; D gene: .; clone size: .
CDR3 protein: CSAEPGLAAYEQYF; CDR3 DNA: TGCAGTGCTGAGCCGGGACTAGCCGCCTACGAGCAGTACTTC; CDR3 length: 14; V gene: TRBV20-1; J gene: TRBJ2-7; D gene: TRBD2; clone size: .
CDR3 protein: CSVRQGTYEQHF; CDR3 DNA: TGCAGTGTGCGACAGGGGACCTACGAGCAGCACTTC; CDR3 length: 12; V gene: TRBV29-1; J gene: TRBJ2-7; D gene: TRBD1; clone size: .
CDR3 protein: CASSRDSNNEKLFF; CDR3 DNA: TGCGCCAGCAGCCGCGACAGTAATAATGAAAAACTGTTTTTT; CDR3 length: 14; V gene: TRBV5-1; J gene: TRBJ1-4; D gene: .; clone size: .
CDR3 protein: CASSDRDREKVYGYTF; CDR3 DNA: TGTGCCAGCAGCGACCGGGACAGGGAGAAGGTCTATGGCTACACCTTC; CDR3 length: 16; V gene: TRBV7-9; J gene: TRBJ1-2; D gene: TRBD1; clone size: few
CDR3 protein: CASSRDRRFGQPQHF; CDR3 DNA: TGTGCCAGCAGCAGGGACAGGAGGTTCGGTCAGCCCCAGCATTTT; CDR3 length: 15; V gene: TRBV7-8; J gene: TRBJ1-5; D gene: TRBD1; clone size: .
CDR3 protein: CASSPMGGAFYEQYF; CDR3 DNA: TGCGCCAGCAGCCCTATGGGCGGAGCGTTCTACGAGCAGTACTTC; CDR3 length: 15; V gene: TRBV5-1; J gene: TRBJ2-7; D gene: .; clone size: .
CDR3 protein: CASSEYGQNYGYTF; CDR3 DNA: TGTGCCAGCAGTGAATACGGACAGAACTATGGCTACACCTTC; CDR3 length: 14; V gene: TRBV25-1; J gene: TRBJ1-2; D gene: .; clone size: .
CDR3 protein: CSANGQAKGGRFYEQYF; CDR3 DNA: TGCAGTGCCAATGGCCAGGCCAAAGGGGGCAGGTTCTACGAGCAGTACTTC; CDR3 length: 17; V gene: TRBV20-1; J gene: TRBJ2-7; D gene: TRBD1; clone size: .
CDR3 protein: CATKDSYTSDEQFF; CDR3 DNA: TGTGCCACCAAGGACAGCTATACGTCGGATGAGCAGTTCTTC; CDR3 length: 14; V gene: TRBV2; J gene: TRBJ2-1; D gene: .; clone size: few